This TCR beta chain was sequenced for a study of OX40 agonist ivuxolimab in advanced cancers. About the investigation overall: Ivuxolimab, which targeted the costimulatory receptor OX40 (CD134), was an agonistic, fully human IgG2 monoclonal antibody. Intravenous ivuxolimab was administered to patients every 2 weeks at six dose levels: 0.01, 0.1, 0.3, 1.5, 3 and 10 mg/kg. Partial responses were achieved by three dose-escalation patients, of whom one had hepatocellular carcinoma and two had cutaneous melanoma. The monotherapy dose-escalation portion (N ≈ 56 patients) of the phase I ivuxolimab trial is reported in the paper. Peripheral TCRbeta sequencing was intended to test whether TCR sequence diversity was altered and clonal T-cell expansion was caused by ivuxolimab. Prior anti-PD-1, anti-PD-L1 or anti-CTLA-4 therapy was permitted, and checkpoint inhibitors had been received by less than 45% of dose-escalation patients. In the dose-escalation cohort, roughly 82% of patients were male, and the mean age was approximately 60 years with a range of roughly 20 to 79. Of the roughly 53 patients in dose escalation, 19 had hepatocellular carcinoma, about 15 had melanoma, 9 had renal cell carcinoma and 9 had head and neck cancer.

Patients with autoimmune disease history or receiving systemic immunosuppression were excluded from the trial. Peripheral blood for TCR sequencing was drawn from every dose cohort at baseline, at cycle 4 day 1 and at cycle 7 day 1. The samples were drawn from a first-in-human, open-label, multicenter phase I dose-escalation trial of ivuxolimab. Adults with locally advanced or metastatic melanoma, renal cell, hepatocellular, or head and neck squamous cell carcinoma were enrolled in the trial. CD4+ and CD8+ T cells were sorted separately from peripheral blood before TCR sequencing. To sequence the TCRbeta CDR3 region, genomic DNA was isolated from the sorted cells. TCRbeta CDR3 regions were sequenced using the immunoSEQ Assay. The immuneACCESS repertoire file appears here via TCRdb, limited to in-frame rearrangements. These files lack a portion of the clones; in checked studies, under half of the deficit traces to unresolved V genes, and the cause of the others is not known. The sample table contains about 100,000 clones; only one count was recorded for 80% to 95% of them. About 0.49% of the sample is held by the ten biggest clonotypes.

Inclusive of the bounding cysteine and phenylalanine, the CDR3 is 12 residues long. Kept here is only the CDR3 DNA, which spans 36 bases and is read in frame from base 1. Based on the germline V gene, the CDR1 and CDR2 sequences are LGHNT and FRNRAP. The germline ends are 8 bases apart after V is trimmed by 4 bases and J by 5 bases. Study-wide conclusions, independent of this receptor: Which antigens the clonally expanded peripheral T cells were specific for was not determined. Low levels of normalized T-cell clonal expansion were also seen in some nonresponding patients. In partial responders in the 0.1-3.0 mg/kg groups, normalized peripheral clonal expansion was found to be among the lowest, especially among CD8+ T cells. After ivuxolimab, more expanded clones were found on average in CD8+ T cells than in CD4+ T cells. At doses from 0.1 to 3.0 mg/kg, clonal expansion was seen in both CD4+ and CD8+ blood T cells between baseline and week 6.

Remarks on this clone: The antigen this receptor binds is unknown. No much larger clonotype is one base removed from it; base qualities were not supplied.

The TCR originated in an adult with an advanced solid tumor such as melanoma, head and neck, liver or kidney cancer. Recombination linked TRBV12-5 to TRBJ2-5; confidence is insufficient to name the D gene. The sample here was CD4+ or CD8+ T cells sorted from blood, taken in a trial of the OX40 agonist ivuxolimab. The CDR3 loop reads CASGSATETQYF. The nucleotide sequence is TGTGCTAGTGGTTCGGCGACGGAGACCCAGTACTTC.